This T cell receptor (beta chain) was recorded in a study of control samples from healthy donors and cancer patients. Generated by immunoSEQ multiplex PCR, the TCRdb table keeps only in-frame clones and is missing some. The sample carries roughly 100,000 clones, approximately 90% recorded once. Trimming took off 5 bases at V and 6 bases at J, with 14 bases between the two ends. The CDR3 is 14 amino acids. Germline V gene sequence: CDR1 MGHDK, CDR2 SYGVNS. V and J are TRBV25-1 and TRBJ2-1; tentative D call: TRBD1 (7 bases). The TCR was taken from a young woman in good health. The specimen was blood. Here the CDR3 reads CASSRQGLGNEQFF. Here the CDR3 DNA reads TGTGCCAGCAGTAGACAGGGACTCGGCAATGAGCAGTTCTTC.